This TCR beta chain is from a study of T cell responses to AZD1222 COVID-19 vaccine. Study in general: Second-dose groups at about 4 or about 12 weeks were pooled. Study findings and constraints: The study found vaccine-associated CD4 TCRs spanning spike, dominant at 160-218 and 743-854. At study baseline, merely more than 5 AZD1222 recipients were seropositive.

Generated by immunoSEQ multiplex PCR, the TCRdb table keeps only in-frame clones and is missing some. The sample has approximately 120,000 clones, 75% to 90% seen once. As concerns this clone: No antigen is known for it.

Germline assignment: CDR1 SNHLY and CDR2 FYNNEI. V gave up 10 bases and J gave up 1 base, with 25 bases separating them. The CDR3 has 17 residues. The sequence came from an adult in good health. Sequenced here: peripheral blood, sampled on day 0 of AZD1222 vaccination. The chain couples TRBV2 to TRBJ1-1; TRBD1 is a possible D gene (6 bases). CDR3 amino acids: CATTITLQGMGNTEAFF. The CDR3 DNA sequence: TGTGCCACCACTATAACACTACAGGGCATGGGGAACACTGAAGCTTTCTTT. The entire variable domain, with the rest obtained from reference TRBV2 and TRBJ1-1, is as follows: EPEVTQTPSHQVTQMGQEVILRCVPISNHLYFYWYRQILGQKVEFLVSFYNNEISEKSEIFDDQFSVERPDGSNFTLKIRSTKLEDSAMYFCATTITLQGMGNTEAFFGQGTRLTVV.